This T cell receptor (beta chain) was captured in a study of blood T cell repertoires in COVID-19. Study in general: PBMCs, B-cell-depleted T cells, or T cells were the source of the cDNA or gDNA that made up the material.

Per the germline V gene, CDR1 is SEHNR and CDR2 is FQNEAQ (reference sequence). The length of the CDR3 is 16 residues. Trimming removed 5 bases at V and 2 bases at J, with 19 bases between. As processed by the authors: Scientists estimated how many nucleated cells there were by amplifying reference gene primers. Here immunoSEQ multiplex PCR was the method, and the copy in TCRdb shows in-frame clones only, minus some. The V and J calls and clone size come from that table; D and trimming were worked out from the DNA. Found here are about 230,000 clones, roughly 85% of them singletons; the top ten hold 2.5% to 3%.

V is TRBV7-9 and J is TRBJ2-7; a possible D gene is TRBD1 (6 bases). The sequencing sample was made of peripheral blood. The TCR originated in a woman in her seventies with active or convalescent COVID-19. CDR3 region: CASSPRARGTTYEQYF. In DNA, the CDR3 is TGTGCCAGCAGCCCCAGGGCCAGGGGAACCACCTACGAGCAGTACTTC.